The 3 T cell receptor beta chains given below trace back to one sample, sequenced in a study of blood T cell repertoires in COVID-19. The data were produced by immunoSEQ multiplex PCR, yet TCRdb's version contains in-frame clones alone and is incomplete. The data contain over 250,000 clones, approximately 85% of them singletons. The sample consisted of peripheral blood. The receptors shown here come from a woman in her seventies with acute or convalescent COVID-19.

The J gene is TRBJ2-5, the V gene TRBV29-1, with a possible D match to TRBD2 (6 bases). Trimming took off 7 bases at V and 4 bases at J, with 16 bases between the two ends. Germline V CDR1 and CDR2: SQVTM, ANQGSEA. This CDR3 region has 13 residues. The CDR3 sequence: CSARTGVGETQYF. The CDR3 nucleotides are TGCAGCGCCCGCACGGGGGTGGGAGAGACCCAGTACTTC.

V usage is TRBV5-4 and J usage is TRBJ2-7; 7 bases line up with TRBD1. The CDR3 length is 15 residues. From germline, CDR1 is SGHNT and CDR2 YYREEE (reference sequence). The trim removed 4 bases at V and 1 base at J, leaving 8 bases unmatched. The CDR3 nucleotides read TGTGCCAGCAGCGCCGGGACAGTGAATTCCTACGAGCAGTACTTC. Its translation is CASSAGTVNSYEQYF.

The V gene is TRBV3-1 (or the pseudogene TRBV3-2), the J gene TRBJ2-4, with 14 bases that match TRBD2. The CDR3 is 18 residues long. The germline V gene has CDR1 LGHDT and CDR2 YNNKEL (reference sequence). The V and J ends lost 3 bases and 0 bases, in that order; junction bases with no gene match: 4. The chain's CDR3 is CASSQTSGGAGAKNIQYF. The CDR3 DNA reads as TGTGCCAGCAGCCAGACTAGCGGGGGGGCCGGAGCCAAAAACATTCAGTACTTC.